The clone carrying this T cell receptor beta chain was found a few times. Antigen: not known. There are 16 residues in the CDR3. The germline gives CDR1 DFQATT, CDR2 SNEGSKA (reference sequence). The V end lost 3 bases, the J end lost 1 base, and 19 bases lay between the germline ends. The second PCR ran 7 to 11 cycles with a sample-barcoded 5' primer and J-beta primers. One entry per CDR3 protein results from TCRdb running MiXCR on the 5' RACE reads. The data hold around 1,500,000 distinct CDR3 sequences, with roughly 30% observed a single time. These data originate in a study of blood T cells in healthy people across ages. Study outcomes and limitations: Diversity estimated from one million T cells was considered an underestimate. Roughly linearly, TCR beta diversity per million T cells fell as age increased.

This chain uses TRBV20-1 with TRBJ2-7; D assignment may be TRBD1 or TRBD2 (6 bases each). Sequenced: blood. The sequence was obtained from a woman aged 25 to 39 in good health. The CDR3 region is CSASPRNREASYEQYF. The CDR3 nucleotides read TGCAGTGCTAGCCCGAGGAACAGGGAGGCATCCTACGAGCAGTACTTC.